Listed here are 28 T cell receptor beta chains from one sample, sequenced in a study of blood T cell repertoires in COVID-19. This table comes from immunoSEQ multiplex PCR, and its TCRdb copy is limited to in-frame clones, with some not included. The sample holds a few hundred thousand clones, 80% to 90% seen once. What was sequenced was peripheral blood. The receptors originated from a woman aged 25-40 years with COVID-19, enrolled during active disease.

CDR3 residues: CASSQGGDRTGGQPQHF. DNA of the CDR3: TGTGCCAGCAGCCAAGGCGGAGACAGGACAGGGGGGCAGCCCCAGCATTTT. The J gene is TRBJ1-5, the V gene TRBV14, with 10 bases fitting TRBD1. This CDR3 spans 17 amino acids. Germline V gene data show CDR1 as SGHDN and CDR2 as FVKESK. J gave up 7 bases and V 1 base, and 10 bases lay outside the gene matches.

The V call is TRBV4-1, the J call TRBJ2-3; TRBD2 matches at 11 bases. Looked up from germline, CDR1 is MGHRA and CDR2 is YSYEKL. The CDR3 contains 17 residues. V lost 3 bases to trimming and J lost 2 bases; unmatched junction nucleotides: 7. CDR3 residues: CASSHPGTSGDTDTQYF. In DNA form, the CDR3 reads TGCGCCAGCAGCCACCCCGGGACTAGCGGAGACACAGATACGCAGTATTTT.

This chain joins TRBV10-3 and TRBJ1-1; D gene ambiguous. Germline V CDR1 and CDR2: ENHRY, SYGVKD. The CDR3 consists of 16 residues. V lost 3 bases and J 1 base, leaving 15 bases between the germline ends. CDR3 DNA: TGTGCCATCAGTGAAATGGCGGCAGAATGGAACACTGAAGCTTTCTTT. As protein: CAISEMAAEWNTEAFF.

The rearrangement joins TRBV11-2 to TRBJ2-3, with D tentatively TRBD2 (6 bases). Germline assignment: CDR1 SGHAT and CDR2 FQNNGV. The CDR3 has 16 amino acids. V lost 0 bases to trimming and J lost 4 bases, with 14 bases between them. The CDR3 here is CASSLDGGTHSDTQYF. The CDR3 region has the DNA TGTGCCAGCAGCTTAGATGGAGGGACGCACTCAGATACGCAGTATTTT.

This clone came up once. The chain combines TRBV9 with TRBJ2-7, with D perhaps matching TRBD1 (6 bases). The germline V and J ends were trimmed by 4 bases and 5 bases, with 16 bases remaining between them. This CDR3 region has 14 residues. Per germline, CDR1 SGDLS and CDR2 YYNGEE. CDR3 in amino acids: CASSRGGSGHEQYF. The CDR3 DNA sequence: TGTGCCAGCAGCCGAGGGGGAAGCGGCCACGAGCAGTACTTC.

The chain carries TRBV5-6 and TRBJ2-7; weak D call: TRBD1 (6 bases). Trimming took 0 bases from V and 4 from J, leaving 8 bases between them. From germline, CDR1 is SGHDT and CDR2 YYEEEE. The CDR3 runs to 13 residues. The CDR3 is CASSLDRAYEQYV. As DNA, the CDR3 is TGTGCCAGCAGCTTGGACAGGGCTTACGAGCAGTACGTC.

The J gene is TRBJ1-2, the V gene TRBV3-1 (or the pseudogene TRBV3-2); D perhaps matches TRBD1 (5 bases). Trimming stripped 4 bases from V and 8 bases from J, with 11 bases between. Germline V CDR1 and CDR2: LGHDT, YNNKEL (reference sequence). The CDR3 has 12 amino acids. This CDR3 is CASSPGGNGYTF. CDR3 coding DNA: TGTGCCAGCAGCCCCGGGGGAAACGGCTACACCTTC.

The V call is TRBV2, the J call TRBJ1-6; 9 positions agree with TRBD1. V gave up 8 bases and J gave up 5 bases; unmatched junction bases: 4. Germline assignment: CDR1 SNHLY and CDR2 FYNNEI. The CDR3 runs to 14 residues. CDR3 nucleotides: TGTGCCAGCCGCCGGGACAGGGATAATTCACCCCTCCACTTT. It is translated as CASRRDRDNSPLHF.

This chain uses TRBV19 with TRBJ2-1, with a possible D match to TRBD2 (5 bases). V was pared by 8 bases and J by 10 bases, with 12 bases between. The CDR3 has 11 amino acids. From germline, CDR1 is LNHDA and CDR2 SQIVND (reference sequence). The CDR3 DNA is TGTGCCAGTCGTAGGTCGGGAGAGCAGTTCTTC. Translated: CASRRSGEQFF.

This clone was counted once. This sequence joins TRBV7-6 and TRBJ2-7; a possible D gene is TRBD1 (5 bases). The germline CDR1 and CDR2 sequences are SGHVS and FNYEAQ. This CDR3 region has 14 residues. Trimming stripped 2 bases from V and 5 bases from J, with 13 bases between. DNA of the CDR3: TGTGCCAGCAGCTTACGGCAGGGAAGGGACGAGCAGTACTTC. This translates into CASSLRQGRDEQYF.

Here the CDR3 reads CASSLATSGEYNEQFF. The CDR3, as DNA: TGTGCCAGCAGCTTAGCGACTAGCGGGGAATACAATGAGCAGTTCTTC. The V and J genes are TRBV7-2 and TRBJ2-1; TRBD2 aligns across 11 bases. V was clipped by 0 bases and J by 4 bases; unmatched bases: 2. This CDR3 comprises 16 residues. Germline V gene data show CDR1 as SGHTA and CDR2 as FQGNSA. The whole variable domain, filled in from reference TRBV7-2 and TRBJ2-1, reads GAGVSQSPSNKVTEKGKDVELRCDPISGHTALYWYRQSLGQGLEFLIYFQGNSAPDKSGLPSDRFSAERTGGSVSTLTIQRTQQEDSAVYLCASSLATSGEYNEQFFGPGTRLTVL.

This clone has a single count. The CDR3 region is CSVGGEANEKLFF. CDR3 DNA sequence: TGCAGCGTTGGGGGGGAAGCTAATGAAAAACTGTTTTTT. V usage is TRBV29-1 and J usage is TRBJ1-4; the D gene is possibly TRBD1 (5 bases). CDR1 is SQVTM and CDR2 is ANQGSEA in the germline V gene. The CDR3 has 13 residues. Trimming removed 4 bases at V and 3 bases at J, with 9 bases between.

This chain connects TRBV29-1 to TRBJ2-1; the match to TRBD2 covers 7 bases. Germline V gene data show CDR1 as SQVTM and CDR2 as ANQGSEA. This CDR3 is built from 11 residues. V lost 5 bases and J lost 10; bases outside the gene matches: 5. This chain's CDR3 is CSVYVGGEQFF. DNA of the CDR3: TGCAGCGTTTATGTGGGGGGGGAGCAGTTCTTC.

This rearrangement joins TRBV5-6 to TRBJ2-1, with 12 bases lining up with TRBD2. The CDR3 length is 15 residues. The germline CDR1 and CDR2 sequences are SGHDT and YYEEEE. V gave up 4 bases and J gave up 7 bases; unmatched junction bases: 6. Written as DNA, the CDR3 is TGTGCCAGCAGCCCCCTAGCGGGGGGGTCGAATGAGCAGTTCTTC. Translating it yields CASSPLAGGSNEQFF.

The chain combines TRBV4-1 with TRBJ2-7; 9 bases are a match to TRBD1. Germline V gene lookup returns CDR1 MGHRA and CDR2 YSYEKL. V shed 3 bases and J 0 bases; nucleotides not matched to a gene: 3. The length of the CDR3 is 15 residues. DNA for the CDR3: TGCGCCAGCAGCCACGGGACAGGGAGCTCCTACGAGCAGTACTTC. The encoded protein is CASSHGTGSSYEQYF.

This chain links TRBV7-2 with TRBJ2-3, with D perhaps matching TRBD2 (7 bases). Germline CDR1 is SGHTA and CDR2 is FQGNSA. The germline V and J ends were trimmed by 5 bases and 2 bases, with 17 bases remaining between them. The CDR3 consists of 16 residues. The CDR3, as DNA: TGTGCCAGCAGCCTGGGGGGGCTAGCCAACACAGATACGCAGTATTTT. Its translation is CASSLGGLANTDTQYF.

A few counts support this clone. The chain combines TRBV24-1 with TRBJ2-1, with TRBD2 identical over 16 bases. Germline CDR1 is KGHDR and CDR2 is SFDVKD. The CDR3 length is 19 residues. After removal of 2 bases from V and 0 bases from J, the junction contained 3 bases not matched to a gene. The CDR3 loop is CATSDSGLAGGPSYNEQFF. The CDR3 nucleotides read TGTGCCACCAGTGATTCGGGACTAGCGGGAGGGCCCTCCTACAATGAGCAGTTCTTC.

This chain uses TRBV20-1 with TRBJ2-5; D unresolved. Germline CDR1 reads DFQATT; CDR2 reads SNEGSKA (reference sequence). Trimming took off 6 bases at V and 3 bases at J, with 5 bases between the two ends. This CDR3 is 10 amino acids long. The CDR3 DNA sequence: TGCAGTGCCGCGGAAGAGACCCAGTACTTC. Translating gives CSAAEETQYF.

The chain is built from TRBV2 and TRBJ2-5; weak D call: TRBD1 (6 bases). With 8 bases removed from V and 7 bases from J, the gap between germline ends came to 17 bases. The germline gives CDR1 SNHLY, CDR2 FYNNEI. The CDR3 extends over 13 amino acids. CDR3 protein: CASWGQGFGTQYF. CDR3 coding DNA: TGTGCCAGCTGGGGGCAGGGCTTTGGGACCCAGTACTTC.

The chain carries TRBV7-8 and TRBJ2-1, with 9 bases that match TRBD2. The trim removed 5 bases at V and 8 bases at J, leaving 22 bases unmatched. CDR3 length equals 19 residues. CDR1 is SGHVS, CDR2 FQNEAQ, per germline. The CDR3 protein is CASSAPHRATPGLADEQFF. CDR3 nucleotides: TGTGCCAGCAGCGCACCCCACCGGGCCACACCGGGACTAGCCGATGAGCAGTTCTTC.

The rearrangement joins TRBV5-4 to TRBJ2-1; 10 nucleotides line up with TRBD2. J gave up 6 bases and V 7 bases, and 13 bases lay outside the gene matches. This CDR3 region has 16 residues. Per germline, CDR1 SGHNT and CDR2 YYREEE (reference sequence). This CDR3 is CASGSAKREGANEQFF. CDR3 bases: TGTGCCAGCGGCTCTGCTAAGCGGGAGGGCGCCAATGAGCAGTTCTTC.

The CDR3 coding sequence is TGCGCCAGCAGCCAGTATTATTCCGGGACAGGGGATAATCAGCAGCCCCAGCATTTT. It codes for CASSQYYSGTGDNQQPQHF. The chain employs TRBV4-3 and TRBJ1-5, with 10 bases matching TRBD1. The germline CDR1 and CDR2 sequences are LGHNA and YSLEER. The CDR3 is 19 amino acids. Unmatched junction bases numbered 18, after V lost 3 bases and J lost 7 bases.

In DNA, the CDR3 is TGTGCCAGCAGCCCGGGACAGGGATATGGGGAGCTGTTTTTT. Translating it yields CASSPGQGYGELFF. The genes are TRBV6-2 or TRBV6-3 and TRBJ2-2, with 9 bases lining up with TRBD1. The CDR3 has 14 residues. Germline V gene data show CDR1 as MNHEY and CDR2 as SVGEGT. V lost 6 bases and J lost 8; bases outside the gene matches: 7.

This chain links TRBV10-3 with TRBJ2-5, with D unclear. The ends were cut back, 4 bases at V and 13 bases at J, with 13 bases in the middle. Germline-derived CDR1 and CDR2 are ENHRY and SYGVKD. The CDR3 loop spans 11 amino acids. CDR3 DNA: TGTGCCATCAGTGTTACGTCGAGGCTGTACTTC. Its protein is CAISVTSRLYF.

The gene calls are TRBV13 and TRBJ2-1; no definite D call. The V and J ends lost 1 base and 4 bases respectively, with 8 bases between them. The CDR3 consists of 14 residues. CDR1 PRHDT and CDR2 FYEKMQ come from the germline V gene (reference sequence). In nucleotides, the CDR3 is TGTGCCAGCAGCTTAGTGGCCGTTTACAATGAGCAGTTCTTC. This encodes CASSLVAVYNEQFF.

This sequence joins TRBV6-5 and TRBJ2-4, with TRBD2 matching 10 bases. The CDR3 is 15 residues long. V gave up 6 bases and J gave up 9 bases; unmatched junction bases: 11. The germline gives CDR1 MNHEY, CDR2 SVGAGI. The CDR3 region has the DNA TGTGCCAGCAGACCTAGCGGGAGCAGATTGAGCATTCAGTACTTC. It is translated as CASRPSGSRLSIQYF.

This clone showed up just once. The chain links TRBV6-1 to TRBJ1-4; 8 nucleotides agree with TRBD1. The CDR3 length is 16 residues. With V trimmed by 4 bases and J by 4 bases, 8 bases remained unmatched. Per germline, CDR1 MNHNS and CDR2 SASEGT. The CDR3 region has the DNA TGTGCCAGCAGTGCATCCTTCAGGGGGCTTAATGAAAAACTGTTTTTT. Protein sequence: CASSASFRGLNEKLFF.

CDR3 nucleotide sequence: TGTGCCAGCAGCTCGTGGACTAGCGGGAGCGCAGATACGCAGTATTTT. The encoded protein is CASSSWTSGSADTQYF. The J gene is TRBJ2-3, the V gene TRBV7-8, with TRBD2 identical over 13 bases. With V trimmed by 4 bases and J by 4 bases, 5 bases remained unmatched. Germline CDR1 and CDR2: SGHVS and FQNEAQ. This CDR3 contains 16 residues.